This T cell receptor beta chain was identified during a study of blood T cell repertoires in COVID-19. Background on the study: The United States, Italy and Spain provided the acute and convalescent COVID-19 samples. Sample material is recorded as cDNA or gDNA derived from T cells, B-cell-depleted T cells, or PBMCs.

Germline CDR1 and CDR2: SGHDT and YYEEEE. The junction had 7 bases not matched to a gene; V was cut back by 4 bases and J by 4 bases. The CDR3 extends over 14 amino acids. Authors' analysis steps: Amplification of reference gene primers provided the estimated nucleated cell counts. Clones were read by immunoSEQ multiplex PCR, and TCRdb kept only the in-frame ones, dropping some. Clone size and V and J calls were adopted from that table, with D and trimming inferred from the DNA. Of fewer than 300,000 clones listed, more than 85% are singletons. Seattle patient enrollment occurred during active infection, with longitudinal follow-up thereafter.

The clonotype was recovered from a person under 35 with COVID-19, enrolled during active disease. The chain uses TRBV5-6 and TRBJ2-7; 8 bases are a match to TRBD2. Input material: peripheral blood. CDR3 amino acids: CASSTGLEVYEQYF. CDR3 sequence (DNA): TGTGCCAGCAGCACGGGACTAGAGGTGTACGAGCAGTACTTC. Full variable domain (outside the CDR3, taken from reference TRBV5-6 and TRBJ2-7): DAGVTQSPTHLIKTRGQQVTLRCSPKSGHDTVSWYQQALGQGPQFIFQYYEEEERQRGNFPDRFSGHQFPNYSSELNVNALLLGDSALYLCASSTGLEVYEQYFGPGTRLTVT.